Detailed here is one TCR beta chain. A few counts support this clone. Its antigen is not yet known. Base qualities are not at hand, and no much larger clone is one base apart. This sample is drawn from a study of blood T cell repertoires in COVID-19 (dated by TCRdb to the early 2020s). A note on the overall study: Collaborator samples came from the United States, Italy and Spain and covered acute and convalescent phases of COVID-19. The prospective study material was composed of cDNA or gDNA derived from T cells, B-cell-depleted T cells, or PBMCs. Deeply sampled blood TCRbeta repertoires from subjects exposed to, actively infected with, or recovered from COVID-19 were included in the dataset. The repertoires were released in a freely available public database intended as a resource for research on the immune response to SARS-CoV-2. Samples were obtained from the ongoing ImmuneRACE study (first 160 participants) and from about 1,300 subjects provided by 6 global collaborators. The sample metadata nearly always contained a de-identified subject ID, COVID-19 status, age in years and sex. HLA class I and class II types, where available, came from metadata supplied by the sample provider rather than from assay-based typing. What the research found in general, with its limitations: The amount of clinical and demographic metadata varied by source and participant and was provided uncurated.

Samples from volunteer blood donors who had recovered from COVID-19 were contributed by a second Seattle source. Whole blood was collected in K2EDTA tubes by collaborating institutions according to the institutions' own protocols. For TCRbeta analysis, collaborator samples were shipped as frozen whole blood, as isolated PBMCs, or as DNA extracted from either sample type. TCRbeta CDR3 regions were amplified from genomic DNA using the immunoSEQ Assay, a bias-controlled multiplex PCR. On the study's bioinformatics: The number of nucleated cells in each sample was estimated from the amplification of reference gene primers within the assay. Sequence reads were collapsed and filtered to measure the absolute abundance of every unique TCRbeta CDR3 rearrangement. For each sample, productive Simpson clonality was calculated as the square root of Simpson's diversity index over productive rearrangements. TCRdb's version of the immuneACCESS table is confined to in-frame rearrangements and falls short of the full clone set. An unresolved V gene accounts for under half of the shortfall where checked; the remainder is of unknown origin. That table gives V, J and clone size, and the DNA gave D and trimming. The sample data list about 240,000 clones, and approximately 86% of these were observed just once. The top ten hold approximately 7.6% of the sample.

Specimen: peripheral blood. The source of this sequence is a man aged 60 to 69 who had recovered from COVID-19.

Here is the DNA: TGTGCCAGCAGCGTCGGGACAGGGGGCAATGAGCAGTTCTTC. The resulting protein is CASSVGTGGNEQFF. Rearrangement joined TRBV11-2 to TRBJ2-1; 11 bases in between match TRBD1. The CDR3 holds 14 amino acids from the cysteine to the phenylalanine. Only CDR3 DNA remains: 42 bases, in frame from the first base. V is pruned by 5 bases and J by 6 bases, leaving 3 bases of the junction without a gene match. CDR1 and CDR2 are read off the germline V gene as SGHAT and FQNNGV.